Included here is one TCR beta chain sequence, with context. Its target is unknown. The data belong to a study of T cell responses to AZD1222 COVID-19 vaccine. Regarding the study as a whole: Unmutated regions of variants are reportedly targeted by nearly half of spike-specific TCRs. Possibly, clonal diversity was underestimated; donors were largely white British and included more females.

The repertoire was sequenced with immunoSEQ multiplex PCR; TCRdb's copy has only in-frame clones and lacks some. Of around 140,000 clones in the sample, roughly nine tenths were seen once. Germline CDR1 reads SGHTA; CDR2 reads FQGTGA. This CDR3 has 19 amino acids. V dropped 2 bases and J dropped 0; count of bases not matched to a gene: 13. Sequencing was performed on peripheral blood, taken on day 0 of AZD1222 vaccination. The chain uses TRBV7-3 and TRBJ1-3; 7 bases match TRBD1. The source is an adult in good health. CDR3 region: CASSLPWTWDRLSGNTIYF. CDR3 sequence (DNA): TGTGCCAGCAGCTTACCCTGGACCTGGGACAGACTCTCTGGAAACACCATATATTTT.